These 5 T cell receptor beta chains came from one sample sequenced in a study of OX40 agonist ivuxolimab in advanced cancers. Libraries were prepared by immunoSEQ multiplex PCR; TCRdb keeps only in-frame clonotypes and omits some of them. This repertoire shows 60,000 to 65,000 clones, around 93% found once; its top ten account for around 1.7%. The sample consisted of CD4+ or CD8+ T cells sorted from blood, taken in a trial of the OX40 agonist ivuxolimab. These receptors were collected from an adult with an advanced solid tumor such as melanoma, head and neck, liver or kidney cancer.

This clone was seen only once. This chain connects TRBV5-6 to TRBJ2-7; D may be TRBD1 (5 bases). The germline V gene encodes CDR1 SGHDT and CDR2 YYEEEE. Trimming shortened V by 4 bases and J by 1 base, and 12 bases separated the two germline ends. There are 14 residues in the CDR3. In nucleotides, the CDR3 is TGTGCCAGCAGCCCTAGGGGCAGTTCCTACGAGCAGTACTTC. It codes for CASSPRGSSYEQYF.

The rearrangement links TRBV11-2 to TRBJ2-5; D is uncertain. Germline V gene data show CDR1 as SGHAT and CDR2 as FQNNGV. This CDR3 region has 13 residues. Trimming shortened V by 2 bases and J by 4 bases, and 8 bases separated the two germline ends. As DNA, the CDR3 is TGTGCCAGCAGCTTAATTATCCCAGAGACCCAGTACTTC. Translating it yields CASSLIIPETQYF.

The CDR3 region has the DNA TGCGCCAGCAGCTTGGCACAGTCCACAGATACGCAGTATTTT. Translating gives CASSLAQSTDTQYF. The V gene is TRBV5-1, the J gene TRBJ2-3; no reliable D call. V was clipped by 0 bases and J by 2 bases, with 7 bases between them. The CDR3 has 14 amino acids. In germline, CDR1 is SGHRS, CDR2 YFSETQ.

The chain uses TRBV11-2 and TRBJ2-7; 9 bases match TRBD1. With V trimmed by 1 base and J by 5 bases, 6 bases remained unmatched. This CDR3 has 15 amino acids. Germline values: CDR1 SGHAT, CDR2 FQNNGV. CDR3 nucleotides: TGTGCCAGCAGCTTAGTAGGGACAGGGCTCAACGAGCAGTACTTC. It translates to CASSLVGTGLNEQYF.

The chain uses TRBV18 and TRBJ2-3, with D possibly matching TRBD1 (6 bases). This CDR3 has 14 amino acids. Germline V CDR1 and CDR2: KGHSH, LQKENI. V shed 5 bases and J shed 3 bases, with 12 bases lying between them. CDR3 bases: TGTGCCAGCTCAAATACCGGACAGACAGATACGCAGTATTTT. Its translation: CASSNTGQTDTQYF. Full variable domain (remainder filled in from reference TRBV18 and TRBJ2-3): NAGVMQNPRHLVRRRGQEARLRCSPMKGHSHVYWYRQLPEEGLKFMVYLQKENIIDESGMPKERFSAEFPKEGPSILRIQQVVRGDSAAYFCASSNTGQTDTQYFGPGTRLTVL.